This T cell receptor (beta chain) was identified in a study of early T cells in non-severe SARS-CoV-2 infection. Individually, cDNA molecules had unique molecular identifiers attached to them. TCRdb called the 5' RACE reads again in MiXCR, with one record for every CDR3 protein. The table lists some 81,000 distinct CDR3 sequences, around 9.9% of them singletons. V lost 5 bases and J 6 bases, leaving 11 bases between the germline ends. Per the germline V gene, CDR1 is ENHRY and CDR2 is SYGVKD. This CDR3 is built from 13 residues. The receptor was derived from an adult who was a healthcare worker with PCR-confirmed SARS-CoV-2 infection or an uninfected control (not recorded which). The V and J genes are TRBV10-3 and TRBJ1-5; D call uncertain. The sequencing input was whole blood. CDR3 in amino acids: CAISWQDSQPQHF. CDR3 DNA: TGTGCCATCAGTTGGCAGGATAGTCAGCCCCAGCATTTT.